Shown below are 13 T cell receptor beta chains from a single sample sequenced in a study of shared clonotypes between healthy human individuals. The assay was immunoSEQ multiplex PCR, and TCRdb's table has in-frame clones only and misses some. The sample contains 2 million to 2.5 million clones, approximately 96% of which appear only once. What was sequenced was naive CD4+ T cells sorted from blood. Subset: CD45RA+ positively selected. The receptors were gathered from a man between 18 and 35 years old in good health.

This chain joins TRBV30 and TRBJ2-5; 9 bases agree with TRBD2. V gave up 5 bases and J gave up 5 bases; unmatched junction bases: 15. This CDR3 has 16 amino acids. Germline CDR1 and CDR2: GTSNPN and SVGIG (reference sequence). CDR3 amino acids: CAWGGILAGVGETQYF. The CDR3 DNA is TGTGCCTGGGGGGGGATCTTAGCGGGAGTTGGGGAGACCCAGTACTTC.

The J gene is TRBJ2-7, the V gene TRBV5-1; TRBD1 matches 8 bases. Trimming took 6 bases from V and 3 from J; bases not matched to a gene: 11. The length of the CDR3 is 15 residues. CDR1 is SGHRS, CDR2 YFSETQ, per germline. The chain's CDR3 is CASTPYSTGVYEQYF. DNA of the CDR3: TGCGCCAGCACCCCGTATTCGACAGGGGTCTACGAGCAGTACTTC.

The V gene is TRBV5-1, the J gene TRBJ2-4, with D perhaps given as TRBD1 or TRBD2 (5 bases each). The ends were cut back, 3 bases at V and 5 bases at J, with 12 bases in the middle. The CDR3 contains 14 residues. Per germline, CDR1 SGHRS and CDR2 YFSETQ. This CDR3 is CASSSGDAQNIQYF. Written as DNA, the CDR3 is TGCGCCAGCAGCTCTGGGGACGCTCAAAACATTCAGTACTTC.

The chain combines TRBV6-5 with TRBJ2-7; D is possibly TRBD1 or TRBD2 (6 bases each). CDR3 length equals 14 residues. V lost 6 bases, J lost 7 bases, and 19 bases lay in between. Germline V gives CDR1 MNHEY, CDR2 SVGAGI. Here the CDR3 reads CASRPPRGAGEQYF. CDR3 DNA sequence: TGTGCCAGCAGACCCCCTAGGGGGGCGGGAGAGCAGTACTTC.

This clone was recorded only once. The chain is built from TRBV6-4 and TRBJ1-1; D is unresolved. V lost 3 bases, J lost 5 bases, and 10 bases lay in between. This CDR3 region has 13 residues. From germline, CDR1 is MRHNA and CDR2 SNTAGT. The CDR3 protein is CASSEISGTEAFF. Written as DNA, the CDR3 is TGTGCCAGCAGTGAGATTAGTGGTACTGAAGCTTTCTTT.

The chain combines TRBV28 with TRBJ1-2; maybe TRBD1 (5 bases). This CDR3 comprises 13 residues. The germline gives CDR1 MDHEN, CDR2 SYDVKM. The germline V and J ends were trimmed by 6 bases and 8 bases, with 16 bases remaining between them. The CDR3 nucleotides read TGTGCCAGCAGCGGGACGTACATGGGGGGCTACACCTTC. This gives the protein CASSGTYMGGYTF.

The rearrangement joins TRBV18 to TRBJ1-5; possibly TRBD1 for D (6 bases). This CDR3 has 14 amino acids. The germline gives CDR1 KGHSH, CDR2 LQKENI. V shed 4 bases and J shed 2 bases, with 9 bases lying between them. The CDR3 nucleotides are TGTGCCAGCTCACGGGGGGCTGGCAATCAGCCCCAGCATTTT. Translation: CASSRGAGNQPQHF. The variable domain in full, completed from reference TRBV18 and TRBJ1-5, reads NAGVMQNPRHLVRRRGQEARLRCSPMKGHSHVYWYRQLPEEGLKFMVYLQKENIIDESGMPKERFSAEFPKEGPSILRIQQVVRGDSAAYFCASSRGAGNQPQHFGDGTRLSIL.

With respect to this clone: Additional DNA sequences in this sample encode the identical CDR3. V and J are TRBV20-1 and TRBJ1-4, with a weak D call TRBD1 (6 bases). The CDR3 is 11 residues long. CDR1 is DFQATT and CDR2 is SNEGSKA in the germline V gene (reference sequence). V was clipped by 3 bases and J by 8 bases, with 7 bases between them. In DNA form, the CDR3 reads TGCAGTGCTAGTGACAGGGAAAAACTGTTTTTT. This translates into CSASDREKLFF.

The chain recombines TRBV2 with TRBJ2-7; D is unclear. This CDR3 comprises 14 residues. Trimming removed 6 bases at V and 0 bases at J, with 12 bases between. CDR1 and CDR2 from the germline V gene are SNHLY and FYNNEI. This chain's CDR3 is CASRVPGGSYEQYF. In DNA form, the CDR3 reads TGTGCCAGCAGGGTTCCGGGCGGCTCCTACGAGCAGTACTTC.

The gene calls are TRBV6-1 and TRBJ1-6; 7 bases fit TRBD1. CDR3 length equals 17 residues. CDR1 is MNHNS, CDR2 SASEGT, per germline. The junction had 6 bases not matched to a gene; V was cut back by 4 bases and J by 0 bases. In nucleotides, the CDR3 is TGTGCCAGCAGTGGACAGGGCTCCAGCTCCTATAATTCACCCCTCCACTTT. Translating gives CASSGQGSSSYNSPLHF.

V usage is TRBV5-1 and J usage is TRBJ2-2; no clear D. Germline V CDR1 and CDR2: SGHRS, YFSETQ. The germline V and J ends were trimmed by 3 bases and 6 bases, with 9 bases remaining between them. This CDR3 contains 13 residues. The CDR3 nucleotides are TGCGCCAGCAGCTATGAAGGGCCCGGGGAGCTGTTTTTT. Amino acids: CASSYEGPGELFF.

This clone was detected once. V gene TRBV30 combines with J gene TRBJ1-3; D is undetermined. The CDR3 is made up of 10 amino acids. Germline V gene data show CDR1 as GTSNPN and CDR2 as SVGIG (reference sequence). The V gene lost 5 bases and the J gene lost 6 bases, with 5 bases spanning the gap. CDR3 loop: CAWAKNTIYF. The CDR3 region has the DNA TGTGCCTGGGCCAAAAACACCATATATTTT.

The gene calls are TRBV27 and TRBJ1-2; 11 positions match TRBD1. V lost 5 bases to trimming and J lost 5 bases; unmatched junction nucleotides: 7. The germline V gene encodes CDR1 MNHEY and CDR2 SMNVEV (reference sequence). This CDR3 is built from 15 residues. The DNA of the CDR3 is TGTGCCAGCAGTCGGACAGGGGGCTATGGGTATGGCTACACCTTC. Protein product: CASSRTGGYGYGYTF.